This TCR beta chain was captured in a study of blood T cells in healthy people across ages. Study summary: About one barcoded beta molecule was captured per two T cells (by template switching).

This clonotype was detected a few times. Using a J-beta primer mix together with a sample-barcoded 5' primer, a second PCR was run for about 6 to 11 cycles. The study obtained at least 3 million CDR3-containing paired-end reads from every sample. MiXCR, run by TCRdb on the 5' RACE reads, gives a single entry per CDR3 protein. The sample has about 720,000 distinct CDR3 sequences; 22% are singletons. The CDR3 covers 16 residues. The V segment lost 6 bases and the J segment 7 bases; nucleotides outside the gene matches: 16. Germline assignment: CDR1 WSHSY and CDR2 SAAADI. There were healthy Caucasian individuals from Russia, aged about 6 to 100, serving as donors. In each sample, at least 6 million PBMCs were isolated.

V and J are TRBV10-2 and TRBJ1-1; 8 bases fit TRBD1. Sequencing input: blood. The receptor comes from a man in his sixties or seventies in good health. This CDR3 reads CASSDTPGQVVIEAFF. The CDR3 nucleotides read TGCGCCAGCAGCGACACCCCGGGACAGGTGGTCATTGAAGCTTTCTTT.